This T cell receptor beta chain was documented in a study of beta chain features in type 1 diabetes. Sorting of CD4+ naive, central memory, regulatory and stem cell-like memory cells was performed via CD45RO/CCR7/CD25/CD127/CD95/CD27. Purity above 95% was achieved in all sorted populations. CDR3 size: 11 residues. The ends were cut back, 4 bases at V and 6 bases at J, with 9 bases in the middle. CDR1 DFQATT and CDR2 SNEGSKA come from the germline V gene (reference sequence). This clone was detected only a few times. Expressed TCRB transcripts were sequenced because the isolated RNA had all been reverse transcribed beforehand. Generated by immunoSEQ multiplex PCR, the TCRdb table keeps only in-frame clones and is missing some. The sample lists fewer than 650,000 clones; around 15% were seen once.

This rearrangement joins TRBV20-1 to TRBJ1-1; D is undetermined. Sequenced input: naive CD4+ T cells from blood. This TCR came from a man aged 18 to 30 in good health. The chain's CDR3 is CSAKGNSEAFF. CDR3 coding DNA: TGCAGTGCTAAGGGAAACTCTGAAGCTTTCTTT.